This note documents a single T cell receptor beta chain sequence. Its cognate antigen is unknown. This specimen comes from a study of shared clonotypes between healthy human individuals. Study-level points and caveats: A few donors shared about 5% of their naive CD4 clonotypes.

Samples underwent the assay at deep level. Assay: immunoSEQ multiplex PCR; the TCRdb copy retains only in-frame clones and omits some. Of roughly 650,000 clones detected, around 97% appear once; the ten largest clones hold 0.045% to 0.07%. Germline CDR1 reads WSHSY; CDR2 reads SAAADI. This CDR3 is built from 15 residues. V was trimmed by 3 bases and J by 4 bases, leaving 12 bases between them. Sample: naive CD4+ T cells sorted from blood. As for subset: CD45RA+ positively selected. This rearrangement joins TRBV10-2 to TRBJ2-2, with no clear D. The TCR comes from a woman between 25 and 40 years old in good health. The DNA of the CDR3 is TGCGCCAGCAGTGAAGGCGTAGGGCTCACCGGGGAGCTGTTTTTT. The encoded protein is CASSEGVGLTGELFF.